This T cell receptor (beta chain) came from a study of blood T cells in healthy people across ages. Germline V gives CDR1 SGDLS, CDR2 YYNGEE. The V segment lost 0 bases and the J segment 7 bases; nucleotides outside the gene matches: 4. The CDR3 totals 15 residues. The authors ran a second PCR of about 7 to 12 cycles using a sample-barcoded 5' primer and a J-beta primer mix. In TCRdb, the 5' RACE reads were re-called with MiXCR into one record per CDR3 protein. The sample gives some 1.6 million distinct CDR3 sequences, roughly 32% of which show up once; approximately 10% is in the top ten. V usage is TRBV9 and J usage is TRBJ2-1; 10 bases map to TRBD2. The origin of this receptor is a woman in her thirties in good health. The sample consisted of blood. Written as DNA, the CDR3 is TGTGCCAGCAGCGTAGGGGGTAGCGGGGGGAATGAGCAGTTCTTC. Translated: CASSVGGSGGNEQFF. Together with reference TRBV9 and TRBJ2-1, the CDR3 gives the full variable domain: DSGVTQTPKHLITATGQRVTLRCSPRSGDLSVYWYQQSLDQGLQFLIQYYNGEERAKGNILERFSAQQFPDLHSELNLSSLELGDSALYFCASSVGGSGGNEQFFGPGTRLTVL.